This passage covers 22 T cell receptor beta chains from one sample sequenced in a study of blood T cells in healthy people across ages. Sample-barcoded 5' priming and a J-beta primer mix drove a second PCR of roughly 6 to 12 cycles. TCRdb ran MiXCR on the 5' RACE reads and lists one entry per CDR3 protein. The sample yields some 790,000 distinct CDR3 sequences, 29% seen once. The specimen sequenced was blood. These receptors were taken from a woman older than 75 in good health.

This clonotype was counted many times. V usage is TRBV5-1 and J usage is TRBJ2-1; D remains unclear. The CDR3 sequence is 15 residues long. V was trimmed by 6 bases and J by 1 base, leaving 14 bases between them. CDR1 is SGHRS and CDR2 is YFSETQ in the germline V gene. The CDR3, as DNA: TGCGCCAGCACCACCGGTGGGCAGTCCTACAATGAGCAGTTCTTC. It specifies CASTTGGQSYNEQFF.

The chain employs TRBV7-2 and TRBJ1-4, with D perhaps TRBD1 (5 bases). V was trimmed by 5 bases and J by 7 bases, leaving 17 bases between them. Looked up from germline, CDR1 is SGHTA and CDR2 is FQGNSA. CDR3 length: 15 residues. The CDR3 protein is CASSDQAPGGEKLFF. The CDR3 region has the DNA TGTGCCAGCAGCGACCAGGCGCCGGGGGGTGAAAAACTGTTTTTT.

Concerning this clonotype: A much more abundant neighbour one base away suggests this may be a read error. V is TRBV25-1 and J is TRBJ1-2; 8 nucleotides align to TRBD1. The CDR3 consists of 15 residues. In germline, CDR1 is MGHDK, CDR2 SYGVNS. V shed 4 bases, J shed 7 bases, and the junction held 11 bases outside the gene matches. This CDR3 is CASSARTGRGSGYTF. CDR3 in DNA: TGTGCCAGCAGTGCCCGGACAGGGAGGGGAAGTGGCTACACCTTC.

This clonotype has just a few counts. This chain links TRBV7-9 with TRBJ1-1, with 9 nucleotides matching TRBD1. With V trimmed by 5 bases and J by 6 bases, 10 bases remained unmatched. The CDR3 length is 15 residues. CDR1 and CDR2 from the germline V gene are SEHNR and FQNEAQ (reference sequence). The CDR3 protein is CASSRTGTGFPEAFF. The CDR3 nucleotides are TGTGCCAGCAGCCGCACCGGGACAGGGTTCCCTGAAGCTTTCTTT.

Note on this clonotype: A much larger clone is a single base away; this may be a read error. CDR3 loop: CSVDRGPTNEQYF. In DNA form, the CDR3 reads TGCAGCGTTGATCGGGGGCCCACTAATGAGCAGTACTTC. This sequence joins TRBV29-1 and TRBJ2-7; D possibly uses TRBD1 or TRBD2 (6 bases each). Germline CDR1 SQVTM, CDR2 ANQGSEA. V was trimmed by 3 bases and J by 7 bases, leaving 16 bases between them. This CDR3 spans 13 amino acids.

This clonotype occurred many times. The V gene is TRBV7-2, the J gene TRBJ1-5; the D gene is possibly TRBD1 (5 bases). Germline lookup yields CDR1 SGHTA and CDR2 FQGNSA. This CDR3 contains 13 residues. Trimming removed 0 bases from V and 11 bases from J, with 11 bases in between. CDR3 protein: CASSLAAGNSQHF. The DNA of the CDR3 is TGTGCCAGCAGCTTAGCTGCAGGGAACTCCCAGCATTTT.

A note on this clonotype: A much larger clone differs by one base, so this may be a read error. This chain connects TRBV7-2 to TRBJ2-1, with TRBD2 matching 10 bases. The J call is doubtful: the DNA matches TRBJ2-7 better. The CDR3 is 18 amino acids. Germline V lookup: CDR1 SGHTA, CDR2 FQGNSA. The CDR3 here is CASSLKSGAGGPYNEQYF. The CDR3 DNA reads TGTGCCAGCAGCTTAAAGTCAGGAGCGGGGGGGCCGTACAATGAGCAGTACTTC.

The rearrangement links TRBV10-3 to TRBJ1-1, with 7 positions matching TRBD1. V lost 10 bases, J lost 1 base, and 12 bases stayed unmatched. The CDR3 has 15 residues. Germline-derived CDR1 and CDR2 are ENHRY and SYGVKD. CDR3 in amino acids: CASTGTDISNTEAFF. CDR3 in DNA: TGTGCCAGTACCGGGACAGATATTTCGAACACTGAAGCTTTCTTT.

For this clonotype: Since a much larger clone is just one base distant, this may be a read error. This chain joins TRBV7-9 and TRBJ1-2; the D is unclear. The CDR3 sequence is 15 residues long. Per the germline V gene, CDR1 is SEHNR and CDR2 is FQNEAQ (reference sequence). Trimming removed 3 bases at V and 5 bases at J, with 16 bases between. The CDR3 spells CASSFSGSSRYGYTF. The DNA for the CDR3 is TGTGCCAGCAGCTTCTCCGGGTCCTCCCGTTATGGCTACACCTTC.

About this clonotype itself: A much larger clone differs by one base, so this may be a read error. V and J are TRBV2 and TRBJ2-7, with 7 bases identical to TRBD1. CDR3 length: 14 residues. V lost 8 bases, J lost 1 base, and 8 bases stayed unmatched. Germline V gives CDR1 SNHLY, CDR2 FYNNEI. This CDR3 reads CASGTQGQSYEQYF. The CDR3 nucleotides are TGTGCCAGCGGCACGCAGGGACAGTCCTACGAGCAGTACTTC.

The genes are TRBV7-2 and TRBJ2-7; 10 positions match TRBD2. This CDR3 contains 15 residues. The J segment lost 5 bases and the V segment lost 5 bases, leaving 9 bases of the junction unmatched. Germline V gene data show CDR1 as SGHTA and CDR2 as FQGNSA. The CDR3 nucleotides read TGTGCCAGCAGCCGGACTCTAGCGGGGGTCAACGAGCAGTACTTC. Residues: CASSRTLAGVNEQYF.

The CDR3 loop reads CASSLARVSDNEQFF. The DNA for the CDR3 is TGTGCCAGCAGCTTAGCCAGGGTTAGCGACAATGAGCAGTTCTTC. V usage is TRBV7-9 and J usage is TRBJ2-1; D may match TRBD1 or TRBD2 (5 bases each). Germline CDR1 is SEHNR and CDR2 is FQNEAQ (reference sequence). This CDR3 is 15 amino acids long. The V and J ends lost 0 bases and 5 bases respectively, with 11 bases between them.

As regards this clonotype: This clone may be a read error of a much larger clone one base away. The rearrangement links TRBV20-1 to TRBJ1-4; D is perhaps TRBD1 (5 bases). CDR3 length equals 13 residues. Germline V lookup: CDR1 DFQATT, CDR2 SNEGSKA (reference sequence). The DNA for the CDR3 is TGCAGCGGGCGACGGGACGTTTCGTGGAAACTGTTTTTT. Amino acids: CSGRRDVSWKLFF.

The V gene is TRBV5-6, the J gene TRBJ2-7; 10 bases line up with TRBD2. From germline, CDR1 is SGHDT and CDR2 YYEEEE. The CDR3 has 15 amino acids. V was clipped by 5 bases and J by 3 bases; unmatched bases: 8. CDR3 residues: CASRGSGGPGYEQYF. CDR3 nucleotide sequence: TGTGCCAGCAGAGGTAGCGGGGGGCCCGGCTACGAGCAGTACTTC.

This clonotype was detected many times. The rearrangement links TRBV12-3 or TRBV12-4 to TRBJ2-1; 10 bases fit TRBD1. The ends lost 6 bases at V and 14 bases at J; junction bases unmatched: 13. This CDR3 is built from 14 residues. The CDR3 DNA reads TGTGCCAGCAGCCACGACAGGGGGCGTTGGAGGGAGTTCTTC. This encodes CASSHDRGRWREFF.

This chain links TRBV4-3 with TRBJ2-3, with 15 bases fitting TRBD2. The CDR3 contains 19 residues. The junction had 7 bases not matched to a gene; V was cut back by 0 bases and J by 3 bases. Germline V gives CDR1 LGHNA, CDR2 YSLEER. CDR3: CASSQDGLAGGPGTDTQYF. CDR3 DNA: TGCGCCAGCAGCCAAGACGGACTAGCGGGGGGGCCAGGTACAGATACGCAGTATTTT.

This clonotype has more than one count but fewer than ten. This chain connects TRBV7-2 to TRBJ1-4, with unresolved D. Germline V CDR1 and CDR2: SGHTA, FQGNSA. The CDR3 runs to 13 residues. The ends were cut back, 5 bases at V and 4 bases at J, with 8 bases in the middle. The CDR3 spells CASSGWFNEKLFF. CDR3 nucleotide sequence: TGTGCCAGCAGCGGATGGTTTAATGAAAAACTGTTTTTT.

The CDR3 region has the DNA TGTGCCAGCAGTTGGGACATAAACTACGAGCAGTACTTC. It codes for CASSWDINYEQYF. V gene TRBV2 combines with J gene TRBJ2-7; possibly TRBD1 for D (6 bases). V was trimmed by 5 bases and J by 3 bases, leaving 11 bases between them. Germline CDR1 and CDR2: SNHLY and FYNNEI. This CDR3 contains 13 residues.

In its sample, this clonotype was seen many times. The DNA of the CDR3 is TGTGCCTGGAGTGTACAGCTACCCAATGAGCAGTTCTTC. Translated, it gives CAWSVQLPNEQFF. The rearrangement uses TRBV30 and TRBJ2-1; D is uncertain. The V gene lost 0 bases and the J gene lost 6 bases, with 9 bases spanning the gap. Germline V gives CDR1 GTSNPN, CDR2 SVGIG (reference sequence). The CDR3 loop spans 13 amino acids.

In its sample, this clonotype was seen many times. V is TRBV20-1 and J is TRBJ1-1, with 10 bases matching TRBD1. The germline gives CDR1 DFQATT, CDR2 SNEGSKA (reference sequence). After removal of 2 bases from V and 10 bases from J, the junction contained 7 bases not matched to a gene. The CDR3 is made up of 13 amino acids. The CDR3: CSARRDRGNPAFF. CDR3 DNA: TGCAGTGCTAGACGGGACAGGGGAAATCCAGCTTTCTTT.

On this clonotype itself: This may arise from a read error, as a much more abundant clone is one base away. This CDR3 is CSARGGTRVYGYTF. The CDR3 DNA follows: TGCAGTGCTAGAGGGGGCACCAGGGTCTATGGCTACACCTTC. This rearrangement joins TRBV20-1 to TRBJ1-2, with a weak D call TRBD1 (5 bases). V dropped 1 base and J dropped 4 bases, with 13 bases sitting between them. The CDR3 length is 14 residues. Germline CDR1 is DFQATT and CDR2 is SNEGSKA (reference sequence).

On this clonotype: A much larger clone differs by one base, so this may be a read error. The chain uses TRBV20-1 and TRBJ1-5, with D tentatively TRBD1 (6 bases). CDR1 DFQATT and CDR2 SNEGSKA come from the germline V gene (reference sequence). V lost 3 bases and J lost 6, with 9 bases in between. The CDR3 has 12 residues. CDR3 amino acids: CSASQGSQPQHF. CDR3 bases: TGCAGTGCTAGCCAGGGGAGTCAGCCCCAGCATTTT.